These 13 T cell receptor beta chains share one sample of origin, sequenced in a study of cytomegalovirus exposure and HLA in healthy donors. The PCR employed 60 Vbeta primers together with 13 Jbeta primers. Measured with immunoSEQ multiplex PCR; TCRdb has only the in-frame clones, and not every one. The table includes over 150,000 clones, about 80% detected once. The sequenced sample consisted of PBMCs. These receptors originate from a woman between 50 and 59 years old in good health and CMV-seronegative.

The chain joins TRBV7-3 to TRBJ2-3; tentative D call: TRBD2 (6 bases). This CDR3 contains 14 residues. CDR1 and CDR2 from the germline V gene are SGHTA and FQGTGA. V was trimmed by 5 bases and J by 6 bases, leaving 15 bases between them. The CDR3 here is CASSVGTRGDTQYF. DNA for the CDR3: TGTGCCAGCAGCGTCGGGACTCGGGGGGATACGCAGTATTTT.

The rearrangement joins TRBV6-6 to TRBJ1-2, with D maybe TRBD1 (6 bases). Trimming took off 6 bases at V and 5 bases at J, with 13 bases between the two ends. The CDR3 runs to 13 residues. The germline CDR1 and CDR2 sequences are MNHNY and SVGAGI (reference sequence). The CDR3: CASSPGAKYGYTF. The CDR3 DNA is TGTGCCAGCAGCCCAGGGGCGAAATATGGCTACACCTTC.

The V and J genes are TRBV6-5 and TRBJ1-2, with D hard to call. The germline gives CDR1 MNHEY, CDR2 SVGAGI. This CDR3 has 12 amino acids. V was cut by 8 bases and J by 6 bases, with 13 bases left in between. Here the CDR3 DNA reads TGTGCCAGCTCTTCCCCAACTAATGGCTACACCTTC. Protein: CASSSPTNGYTF.

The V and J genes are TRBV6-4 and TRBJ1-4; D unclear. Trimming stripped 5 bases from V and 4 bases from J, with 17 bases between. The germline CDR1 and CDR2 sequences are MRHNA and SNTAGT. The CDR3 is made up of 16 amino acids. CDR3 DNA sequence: TGTGCCAGCAGTTACAAATGGACTGACTTTAATGAAAAACTGTTTTTT. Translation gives CASSYKWTDFNEKLFF.

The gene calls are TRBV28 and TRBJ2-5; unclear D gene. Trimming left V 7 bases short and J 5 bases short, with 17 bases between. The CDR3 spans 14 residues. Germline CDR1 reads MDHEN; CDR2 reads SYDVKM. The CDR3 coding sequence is TGTGCCAGCACTCACCTAGGATTTGTGGAGACCCAGTACTTC. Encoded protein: CASTHLGFVETQYF.

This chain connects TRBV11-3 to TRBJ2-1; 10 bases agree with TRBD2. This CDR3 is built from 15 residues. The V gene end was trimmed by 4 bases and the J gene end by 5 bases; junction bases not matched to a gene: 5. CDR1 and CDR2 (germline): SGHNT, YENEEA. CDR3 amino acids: CASSSTSGLNNEQFF. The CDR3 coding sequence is TGTGCCAGCAGCTCGACTAGCGGGTTAAACAATGAGCAGTTCTTC.

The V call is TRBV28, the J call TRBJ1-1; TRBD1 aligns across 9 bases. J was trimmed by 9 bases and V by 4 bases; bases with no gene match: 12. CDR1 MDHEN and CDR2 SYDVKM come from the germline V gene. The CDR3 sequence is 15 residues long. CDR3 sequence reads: CASSSLRRTGDKAFF. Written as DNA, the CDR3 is TGTGCCAGCAGTTCTCTACGTAGGACAGGGGACAAAGCTTTCTTT.

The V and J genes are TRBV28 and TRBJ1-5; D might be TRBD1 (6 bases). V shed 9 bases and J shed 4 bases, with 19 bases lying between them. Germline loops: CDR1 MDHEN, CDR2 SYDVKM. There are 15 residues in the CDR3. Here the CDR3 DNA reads TGTGCCAGTCGAGCCGCCACAGGGTTGAATCAGCCCCAGCATTTT. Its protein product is CASRAATGLNQPQHF.

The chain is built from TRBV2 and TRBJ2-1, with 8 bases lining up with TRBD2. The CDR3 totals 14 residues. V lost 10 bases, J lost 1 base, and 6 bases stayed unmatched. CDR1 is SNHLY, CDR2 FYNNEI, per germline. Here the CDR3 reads CATRSGVSYNEQFF. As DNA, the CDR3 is TGTGCCACCCGTAGCGGGGTGTCCTACAATGAGCAGTTCTTC. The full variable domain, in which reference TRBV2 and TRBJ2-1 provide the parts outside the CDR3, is EPEVTQTPSHQVTQMGQEVILRCVPISNHLYFYWYRQILGQKVEFLVSFYNNEISEKSEIFDDQFSVERPDGSNFTLKIRSTKLEDSAMYFCATRSGVSYNEQFFGPGTRLTVL.

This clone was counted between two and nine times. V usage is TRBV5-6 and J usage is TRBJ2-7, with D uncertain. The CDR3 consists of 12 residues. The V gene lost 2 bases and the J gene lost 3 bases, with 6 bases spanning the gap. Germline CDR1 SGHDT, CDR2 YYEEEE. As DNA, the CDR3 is TGTGCCAGCAGCTTATATTTCTACGAGCAGTACTTC. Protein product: CASSLYFYEQYF. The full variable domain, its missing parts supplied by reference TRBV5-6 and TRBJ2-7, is DAGVTQSPTHLIKTRGQQVTLRCSPKSGHDTVSWYQQALGQGPQFIFQYYEEEERQRGNFPDRFSGHQFPNYSSELNVNALLLGDSALYLCASSLYFYEQYFGPGTRLTVT.

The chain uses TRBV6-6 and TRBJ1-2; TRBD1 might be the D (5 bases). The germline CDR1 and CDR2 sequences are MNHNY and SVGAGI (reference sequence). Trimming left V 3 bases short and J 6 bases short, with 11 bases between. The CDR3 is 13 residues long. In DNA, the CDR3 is TGTGCCAGCAGTTATGGGGGGAAAGATGGCTACACCTTC. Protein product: CASSYGGKDGYTF.

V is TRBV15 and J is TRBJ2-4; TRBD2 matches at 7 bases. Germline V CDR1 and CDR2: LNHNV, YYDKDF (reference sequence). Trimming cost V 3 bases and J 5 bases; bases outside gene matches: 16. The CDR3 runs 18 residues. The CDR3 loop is CATSSEEKTSIGENIQYF. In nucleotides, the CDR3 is TGTGCCACCAGCAGTGAAGAAAAGACTAGCATTGGTGAAAACATTCAGTACTTC.

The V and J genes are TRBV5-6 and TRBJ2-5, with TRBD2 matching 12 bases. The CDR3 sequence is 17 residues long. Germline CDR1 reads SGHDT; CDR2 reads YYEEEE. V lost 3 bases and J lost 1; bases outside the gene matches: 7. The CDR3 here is CASSSRTSGVAQETQYF. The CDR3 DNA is TGTGCCAGCAGCTCGAGGACTAGCGGGGTGGCCCAAGAGACCCAGTACTTC.